Described below is a single TCR beta chain sequence and its context. The table came from immunoSEQ multiplex PCR; TCRdb's copy has only in-frame clones and leaves some out. The table records about 150,000 clones, roughly nine tenths of them present only once. This sample is drawn from a study of blood T cell repertoires in COVID-19. The cohort comprised adults aged roughly 18 to 100 years residing in approximately 25 US areas. Participants' reported clinical history set cohort assignment. The sample consisted of PBMCs or T cells enriched from blood (not recorded which). The receptor was derived from a woman in her thirties or forties who had been exposed to COVID-19.

This chain's CDR3 is CASSLVAGFGSGNTIYF. The CDR3 nucleotides read TGTGCCAGCAGCTTAGTCGCAGGGTTTGGCTCTGGAAACACCATATATTTT. The chain has TRBV11-2 and TRBJ1-3, with D possibly being TRBD1 (5 bases). The CDR3 sequence is 17 residues long. In germline, CDR1 is SGHAT, CDR2 FQNNGV. V was cut by 1 base and J by 0 bases, with 13 bases left in between. Full variable domain (rest looked up from reference TRBV11-2 and TRBJ1-3): EAGVAQSPRYKIIEKRQSVAFWCNPISGHATLYWYQQILGQGPKLLIQFQNNGVVDDSQLPKDRFSAERLKGVDSTLKIQPAKLEDSAVYLCASSLVAGFGSGNTIYFGEGSWLTVV.